This TCR beta chain was obtained from a study of identical twins (dated by TCRdb to the mid-2010s). In terms of the full investigation: TCR alpha and beta repertoires from monozygotic twins, unrelated adults of various ages and cord blood were deep-sequenced to test whether fetal clonotypes persist. To rule out contamination, the twin experiments were replicated at different times with different library preparation protocols. Here is what the overall study found, with its caveats: Abundant cord blood beta clonotypes had fewer insertions, young adult naive repertoires showed a similar but weaker trend, and memory repertoires showed no such trend. Invariant T cells such as MAIT and iNKT could partly confound zero-insertion analyses, although diverse VJ usage argued against such confounding for most clonotypes. Compared with coincidental sharing between unrelated individuals, out-of-frame TCR alpha sequences shared between twins had an excess of sequences with low generation probability. Because the same donors could not be followed over many years, conclusions were based on cross-sectional statistical analysis. In beta out-of-frame sequences, excess twin sharing was weaker, because having fewer shared sequences lowered the signal-to-noise ratio. In monozygotic twins, recombination models systematically underestimated out-of-frame TCR alpha sharing, but the models matched the sharing seen between unrelated individuals.

The library was built by means of 5' RACE. This sample was sequenced with an Illumina HiSeq 2000. Template switching introduced a universal primer binding site; the final cDNA contained a unique molecular identifier, enabling accurate counting of TCR cDNA molecules. First-strand cDNA for TCR alpha and beta chains was synthesized from specific primers in the conserved constant-segment region. Each cDNA library was double barcoded, with a SMART-Mk sample barcode plus Illumina barcodes, to control for contamination. Two successive PCR steps introduced TruSeq adapter sequences along with Illumina sample barcodes. The TCR alpha and beta cDNA libraries were sequenced on the Illumina HiSeq platform using custom primers. The paper's data handling went like this. MiGEC was used to process raw reads and extract unique molecular identifiers, and MiXCR was used to find CDR3 positions. For each individual, recombination models were inferred using an EM algorithm with the repgenHMM and IGoR tools. The analysis of shared clonotypes was done with the tcR package in R, with sharing normalized by the product of cloneset sizes. To study raw recombination free of thymic and clonal selection effects, out-of-frame nonproductive sequences were analyzed. TCRdb itself trimmed the public reads at Q25 with fastp, ran MiXCR and retained productive beta chains. Rows merge per CDR3 protein into single entries with the most common DNA and genes. The V and J calls and clone size come from TCRdb's table, not from the authors' own analysis. In this sample the table shows 1.5 million to 2 million distinct CDR3 sequences, less than 40% of which occur a single time. In total, the top ten clones hold less than 0.35% of the sample.

Every donor in the study was a healthy Caucasian. A word on this clonotype: Its specific antigen is unknown. The sample holds no much larger clone one base away, and base qualities are not on file.

As encoded in the germline V gene, CDR1 is SGDLS while CDR2 is YYNGEE. Measured from the cysteine to the phenylalanine, the CDR3 is 13 residues long. Just the 39-base CDR3 DNA is kept, in frame starting at base 1. V is reduced by 0 bases and J by 4 bases, leaving a spacing of 6 bases between them. The sample was cord blood. This chain joins TRBV9 to TRBJ2-3; the D gene is not confidently resolved. The source is a newborn girl in good health. The bases read TGTGCCAGCAGCGTAGGGATGGCAGATACGCAGTATTTT. It translates to CASSVGMADTQYF.